One sample yielded the 17 T cell receptor beta chains listed below, sequenced in a study of blood T cell repertoires in COVID-19. TCRdb's copy holds only in-frame clones and misses some; the assay was immunoSEQ multiplex PCR. Of about 99,000 clones listed, about 87% are singletons. The sequencing sample was made of peripheral blood. These receptors were obtained from a human donor in a cohort sampled during active or convalescent COVID-19.

The V call is TRBV5-5, the J call TRBJ2-6, with a tentative D call TRBD1 (6 bases). The CDR3 sequence is 17 residues long. Trimming stripped 4 bases from V and 0 bases from J, with 14 bases between. Germline CDR1 reads SGHKS; CDR2 reads YYEKEE (reference sequence). In nucleotides, the CDR3 is TGTGCCAGCAGCCCCTGGACAGACTACTCTGGGGCCAACGTCCTGACTTTC. This codes for CASSPWTDYSGANVLTF.

This chain links TRBV9 with TRBJ1-4; maybe TRBD1 (5 bases). This CDR3 has 15 amino acids. Per germline, CDR1 SGDLS and CDR2 YYNGEE. The V and J ends lost 1 base and 8 bases respectively, with 15 bases between them. CDR3 sequence (DNA): TGTGCCAGCAGCGTATCGGGAGGGGATGCGGAAAAACTGTTTTTT. It yields the protein CASSVSGGDAEKLFF.

The chain employs TRBV7-2 and TRBJ2-2; D might be TRBD2 (7 bases). Germline-derived CDR1 and CDR2 are SGHTA and FQGNSA. V shed 10 bases and J shed 3 bases, with 15 bases lying between them. The CDR3 has 14 amino acids. The CDR3 protein is CATRGAFYTGELFF. The DNA for the CDR3 is TGTGCCACCCGGGGGGCCTTCTACACCGGGGAGCTGTTTTTT.

The V and J genes are TRBV11-2 and TRBJ1-6; TRBD1 is a possible D gene (5 bases). V shed 7 bases and J shed 7 bases, with 17 bases lying between them. The CDR3 runs to 15 residues. Germline CDR1 is SGHAT and CDR2 is FQNNGV. For the CDR3, the DNA is TGTGCCAGCACCAAGTCGCAGGGTACGAATTCACCCCTCCACTTT. This codes for CASTKSQGTNSPLHF.

The V call is TRBV3-1 (or the pseudogene TRBV3-2), the J call TRBJ1-1; D might be TRBD1 (5 bases). V was shortened by 3 bases and J by 8 bases, with 7 bases between the two germline ends. The CDR3 length is 11 residues. The germline V gene has CDR1 LGHDT and CDR2 YNNKEL (reference sequence). CDR3: CASSQNREAFF. CDR3 nucleotide sequence: TGTGCCAGCAGCCAGAACAGGGAAGCTTTCTTT.

This chain uses TRBV6-5 with TRBJ2-7; D possibly corresponds to TRBD1 (6 bases). V was pared by 6 bases and J by 4 bases, with 7 bases between. From germline, CDR1 is MNHEY and CDR2 SVGAGI. The CDR3 is 11 amino acids. The CDR3 bases are TGTGCCAGCAGCGACAGGTACGAGCAGTACTTC. The encoded protein is CASSDRYEQYF.

The chain employs TRBV10-3 and TRBJ2-2; D might be TRBD1 (5 bases). The CDR3 has 15 amino acids. Germline assignment: CDR1 ENHRY and CDR2 SYGVKD. The V end lost 1 base, the J end lost 2 bases, and 8 bases lay between the germline ends. The CDR3 loop is CAISELQGNTGELFF. CDR3 bases: TGTGCCATCAGTGAGTTGCAGGGTAACACCGGGGAGCTGTTTTTT.

J is TRBJ2-2 and V is TRBV18; possibly TRBD1 for D (5 bases). The CDR3 covers 13 residues. The germline V gene has CDR1 KGHSH and CDR2 LQKENI. The germline V and J ends were trimmed by 0 bases and 6 bases, with 5 bases remaining between them. The CDR3 region is CASSPPGPGELFF. As DNA, the CDR3 is TGTGCCAGCTCACCACCGGGGCCCGGGGAGCTGTTTTTT.

The chain carries TRBV7-6 and TRBJ2-5; possible D gene TRBD2, 5 bases. The V and J ends lost 1 base and 5 bases respectively, with 14 bases between them. Germline lookup yields CDR1 SGHVS and CDR2 FNYEAQ. The CDR3 extends over 15 amino acids. CDR3 residues: CASSLDSAGFETQYF. Here the CDR3 DNA reads TGTGCCAGCAGCTTAGATTCTGCGGGCTTCGAGACCCAGTACTTC.

This clone was seen more than once but under ten times. V is TRBV28 and J is TRBJ2-7, with D possibly TRBD1 on 5 matching bases. Per the germline V gene, CDR1 is MDHEN and CDR2 is SYDVKM. The ends were cut back, 6 bases at V and 4 bases at J, with 10 bases in the middle. This CDR3 comprises 12 residues. CDR3 DNA: TGTGCCAGCAGGCAGAACAGGTACGAGCAGTACTTC. Its protein is CASRQNRYEQYF.

J is TRBJ2-3 and V is TRBV5-1; D call uncertain. This CDR3 comprises 15 residues. Trimming cost V 0 bases and J 0 bases, with 8 bases left between them. CDR1 is SGHRS and CDR2 is YFSETQ in the germline V gene. DNA for the CDR3: TGCGCCAGCAGCTTGGACCCACGGAGCACAGATACGCAGTATTTT. Protein sequence: CASSLDPRSTDTQYF. The full variable domain, completed using reference TRBV5-1 and TRBJ2-3, is KAGVTQTPRYLIKTRGQQVTLSCSPISGHRSVSWYQQTPGQGLQFLFEYFSETQRNKGNFPGRFSGRQFSNSRSEMNVSTLELGDSALYLCASSLDPRSTDTQYFGPGTRLTVL.

This clone was observed a single time. This chain uses TRBV3-1 (or the pseudogene TRBV3-2) with TRBJ1-5; 7 nucleotides line up with TRBD1. The CDR3 contains 17 residues. Unmatched junction bases numbered 12, after V lost 4 bases and J lost 3 bases. In germline, CDR1 is LGHDT, CDR2 YNNKEL (reference sequence). The CDR3: CASSPGQAIPDNQPQHF. The CDR3, as DNA: TGTGCCAGCAGCCCCGGACAGGCGATTCCCGACAATCAGCCCCAGCATTTT.

This clone was observed at least ten times. This chain uses TRBV28 with TRBJ1-5, with a weak D call TRBD1 (5 bases). Germline CDR1 reads MDHEN; CDR2 reads SYDVKM. With 2 bases removed from V and 3 bases from J, the gap between germline ends came to 11 bases. This CDR3 is 15 amino acids long. The CDR3 loop reads CASSLVGAYNQPQHF. CDR3 coding DNA: TGTGCCAGCAGTTTAGTTGGGGCTTACAATCAGCCCCAGCATTTT.

The chain has TRBV6-5 and TRBJ1-3, with D perhaps TRBD1 (5 bases). The CDR3 runs to 15 residues. The germline V and J ends were trimmed by 6 bases and 0 bases, with 12 bases remaining between them. Germline V gene data show CDR1 as MNHEY and CDR2 as SVGAGI. For the CDR3, the DNA is TGTGCCAGCAGAAGACAGACCCTCTCTGGAAACACCATATATTTT. This codes for CASRRQTLSGNTIYF.

This clone was seen a single time. V gene TRBV7-3 combines with J gene TRBJ1-4; D might be TRBD1 (6 bases). The CDR3 has 18 residues. The V gene lost 0 bases and the J gene lost 0 bases, with 14 bases spanning the gap. CDR1 is SGHTA, CDR2 FQGTGA, per germline. CDR3 in amino acids: CASSLTGQGKSTNEKLFF. CDR3 coding DNA: TGTGCCAGCAGCTTAACTGGGCAGGGGAAGTCAACTAATGAAAAACTGTTTTTT.

V gene TRBV7-3 combines with J gene TRBJ2-3, with TRBD2 identical over 7 bases. This CDR3 is 17 amino acids long. V shed 3 bases and J 5 bases; nucleotides not matched to a gene: 14. The germline V gene encodes CDR1 SGHTA and CDR2 FQGTGA. The CDR3, as DNA: TGTGCCAGCAGCTTCACGCACGCGGGGGTTAAGGGAGATACGCAGTATTTT. Residues: CASSFTHAGVKGDTQYF. The full variable domain, rest sourced from reference TRBV7-3 and TRBJ2-3, is GAGVSQTPSNKVTEKGKYVELRCDPISGHTALYWYRQSLGQGPEFLIYFQGTGAADDSGLPNDRFFAVRPEGSVSTLKIQRTERGDSAVYLCASSFTHAGVKGDTQYFGPGTRLTVL.

J is TRBJ2-2 and V is TRBV5-1; TRBD2 is a possible D gene (5 bases). Trimming cost V 4 bases and J 7 bases, with 20 bases left between them. This CDR3 comprises 16 residues. The germline gives CDR1 SGHRS, CDR2 YFSETQ. CDR3 region: CASSRRGEGLVGELFF. Here the CDR3 DNA reads TGCGCCAGCAGCCGTCGGGGTGAGGGTTTAGTCGGGGAGCTGTTTTTT.